These 15 T cell receptor beta chains came from one sample sequenced in a study of T cells in Graves' hyperthyroidism and ophthalmopathy. It was RNA transcripts that yielded the amplified TCR beta CDR3 regions. The HTBI primer set drove a first-round RT-PCR of the TCR CDR3. A single record per CDR3 protein comes from TCRdb applying MiXCR to the multiplex PCR reads. The sample has about 540,000 distinct CDR3 sequences; about half are singletons. Sequenced input: peripheral blood or thyroid tissue (not recorded which). Receptors were obtained from a woman aged 18-29 years with Graves' hyperthyroidism.

This clonotype was seen ten or more times. The chain couples TRBV2 to TRBJ1-6; D possibly corresponds to TRBD1 (5 bases). The CDR3 spans 15 residues. CDR1 SNHLY and CDR2 FYNNEI come from the germline V gene. Trimming left V 8 bases short and J 0 bases short, with 11 bases between. The CDR3 DNA reads as TGTGCCAGCGTTGGGGGAAGCTCCTATAATTCACCCCTCCACTTT. Translation gives CASVGGSSYNSPLHF.

The V call is TRBV20-1, the J call TRBJ1-6; 11 positions agree with TRBD1. With V trimmed by 3 bases and J by 6 bases, 10 bases remained unmatched. The CDR3 is made up of 17 amino acids. Germline V gene data show CDR1 as DFQATT and CDR2 as SNEGSKA (reference sequence). The CDR3 loop is CSARGGTGGGFNSPLHF. The CDR3 DNA reads as TGCAGTGCTAGGGGTGGGACAGGGGGGGGTTTTAATTCACCCCTCCACTTT.

The chain links TRBV6-5 to TRBJ2-7; 9 bases agree with TRBD2. The CDR3 contains 16 residues. Germline V CDR1 and CDR2: MNHEY, SVGAGI. With V trimmed by 5 bases and J by 2 bases, 10 bases remained unmatched. CDR3: CASSRPPGLATYEQYF. CDR3 DNA: TGTGCCAGCAGTCGCCCCCCGGGACTAGCTACCTACGAGCAGTACTTC.

About this clonotype: This could be a read error, since a much larger clone is one nucleotide away. V usage is TRBV5-6 and J usage is TRBJ2-5; 10 bases match TRBD2. This CDR3 has 18 residues. CDR1 and CDR2 (germline): SGHDT, YYEEEE. The junction had 12 bases not matched to a gene; V was cut back by 4 bases and J by 0 bases. In nucleotides, the CDR3 is TGTGCCAGCAGCCACGCGTTGAATAGCGGGAGGTACCAAGAGACCCAGTACTTC. Protein sequence: CASSHALNSGRYQETQYF.

This clonotype occurred a few times. The CDR3 loop reads CASSLRQLTSYNEQFF. Here the CDR3 DNA reads TGTGCCAGCAGCTTACGGCAGTTGACCTCCTACAATGAGCAGTTCTTC. The chain combines TRBV7-9 with TRBJ2-1; D call uncertain. The germline V gene has CDR1 SEHNR and CDR2 FQNEAQ (reference sequence). The CDR3 covers 16 residues. V shed 2 bases and J shed 0 bases, with 11 bases lying between them.

V and J are TRBV11-3 and TRBJ2-3; 13 bases match TRBD2. From germline, CDR1 is SGHNT and CDR2 YENEEA. The CDR3 has 15 amino acids. V trimming: 6 bases; J trimming: 3 bases; junction bases outside the gene matches: 3. Here the CDR3 DNA reads TGTGCCAGCAGATCGGGACTAGCGGGGACAGATACGCAGTATTTT. Translated: CASRSGLAGTDTQYF.

This clonotype appeared many times. The genes are TRBV4-3 and TRBJ2-5; perhaps TRBD1 as D (5 bases). Germline CDR1 LGHNA, CDR2 YSLEER. V dropped 0 bases and J dropped 2 bases, with 13 bases sitting between them. This CDR3 has 16 residues. The chain's CDR3 is CASSQEGARRQETQYF. The CDR3 bases are TGCGCCAGCAGCCAAGAAGGGGCGCGGCGACAAGAGACCCAGTACTTC.

The V and J genes are TRBV7-9 and TRBJ1-1; TRBD1 is a possible D gene (5 bases). Germline assignment: CDR1 SEHNR and CDR2 FQNEAQ (reference sequence). This CDR3 has 16 residues. Trimming left V 0 bases short and J 11 bases short, with 22 bases between. The CDR3 region is CASSLAAMGGRGWAFF. The CDR3 coding sequence is TGTGCCAGCAGCTTAGCGGCAATGGGAGGTCGGGGGTGGGCTTTCTTT.

This clonotype has ten or more counts. This chain uses TRBV7-9 with TRBJ2-7; 13 bases map to TRBD2. Germline loops: CDR1 SEHNR, CDR2 FQNEAQ (reference sequence). V gave up 5 bases and J gave up 5 bases; unmatched junction bases: 21. The CDR3 sequence is 20 residues long. CDR3 in amino acids: CASSTGLRGLAGKFRDEQYF. DNA for the CDR3: TGTGCCAGCAGCACCGGCCTCCGGGGACTAGCGGGAAAATTTAGGGACGAGCAGTACTTC.

The rearrangement joins TRBV10-3 to TRBJ1-2, with D perhaps TRBD1 (5 bases). CDR3 length: 13 amino acids. Trimming pared 7 bases from V and 14 bases from J, leaving 23 bases between. In germline, CDR1 is ENHRY, CDR2 SYGVKD. CDR3 DNA: TGTGCCATCACCGAAGGGAGTCGAATCTGGGGGACCTTC. Protein: CAITEGSRIWGTF.

J is TRBJ2-1 and V is TRBV7-8; 10 bases are shared with TRBD2. J was trimmed by 0 bases and V by 1 base; bases with no gene match: 3. CDR1 and CDR2 (germline): SGHVS, FQNEAQ. The CDR3 is made up of 17 amino acids. The CDR3 spells CASSLEASGSSYNEQFF. The CDR3 region has the DNA TGTGCCAGCAGCTTAGAGGCTAGCGGGAGCTCCTACAATGAGCAGTTCTTC. The variable domain in full, completed from reference TRBV7-8 and TRBJ2-1, reads GAGVSQSPRYKVAKRGQDVALRCDPISGHVSLFWYQQALGQGPEFLTYFQNEAQLDKSGLPSDRFFAERPEGSVSTLKIQRTQQEDSAVYLCASSLEASGSSYNEQFFGPGTRLTVL.

This clonotype was observed at least ten times. The chain links TRBV19 to TRBJ2-6; D perhaps matches TRBD1 (6 bases). The germline gives CDR1 LNHDA, CDR2 SQIVND (reference sequence). The CDR3 is 15 amino acids. Deletions cut 8 bases from V and 0 bases from J, with 11 bases between. CDR3 nucleotide sequence: TGTGCCAGTTCGACAGGCTACTCTGGGGCCAACGTCCTGACTTTC. This translates into CASSTGYSGANVLTF.

There are many counts of this clonotype. At one end, the junction sequence differs from germline, possibly due to a read error. The chain carries TRBV11-2 and TRBJ1-1; no firm D call. The V gene's germline CDR1 is SGHAT and CDR2 FQNNGV. CDR3 length equals 13 residues. This chain's CDR3 is CASSLAGGTEAFF. The CDR3, as DNA: TGCGCCAGCAGCTTGGCGGGAGGGACTGAAGCTTTCTTT.

This clonotype was counted a single time. A junction boundary mismatches the germline segment, possibly from a read error. The chain uses TRBV7-2 and TRBJ1-6; D gene uncertain. This CDR3 contains 15 residues. CDR1 and CDR2 (germline): SGHTA, FQGNSA. The CDR3 loop reads CASSLAAEYDSPLHF. The CDR3 region has the DNA TGCGCCAGCAGCTTAGCGGCTGAATATGATTCACCCCTCCACTTT.

To note about this clonotype: Here the CDR3 omits its conserved ending phenylalanine or tryptophan, so a read error is the likely source. This rearrangement joins TRBV11-2 to TRBJ2-2; D remains ambiguous. V was pared by 8 bases and J by 6 bases, with 25 bases between. The CDR3 has 17 residues. Germline CDR1 reads SGHAT; CDR2 reads FQNNGV. Written as DNA, the CDR3 is TGTGCCAGCTCACCACGCAGCCGGCTAGTGAGTCCCGGGGAGCTGTTTTCT. As protein: CASSPRSRLVSPGELFS.